This T cell receptor beta chain is from a study of control samples from healthy donors and cancer patients. Sequencing was performed with immunoSEQ multiplex PCR; in TCRdb, only in-frame clones are kept and a portion is missing. The sample shows around 110,000 clones, approximately 90% of them seen only once. The sequence was collected from a woman aged 70 to 79 in good health. Material for sequencing was blood.

The CDR3 protein is CASSARQGTVNMNTEAFF. The DNA for the CDR3 is TGTGCCAGCAGTGCACGACAGGGGACGGTGAACATGAACACTGAAGCTTTCTTT. The chain joins TRBV25-1 to TRBJ1-1; 8 bases align to TRBD1. The CDR3 contains 18 residues. Germline V gene data show CDR1 as MGHDK and CDR2 as SYGVNS. Trimming took 4 bases from V and 0 from J; bases not matched to a gene: 13.